This T cell receptor beta chain was profiled in a study of shared clonotypes between healthy human individuals. Study context: The cohort had a couple of women and three men, ages 18 to 49.

For each subset, genomic DNA was distributed in equal portions over several immunoSEQ plates. TCRdb keeps only in-frame clones here, not all; method: immunoSEQ multiplex PCR. Here the sample spans hundreds of thousands of clones, around 72% being singletons. The TCR sequence derives from a man aged 30 to 45 in good health. The sequenced sample was memory CD4+ T cells sorted from blood. Subset defined: CD45RA-negative fraction.

CDR3: CASSTADTQYF. As DNA, the CDR3 is TGTGCCAGCAGCACGGCAGATACGCAGTATTTT. The chain employs TRBV9 and TRBJ2-3; D not resolved. CDR3 size: 11 residues. V lost 4 bases to trimming and J lost 4 bases, with 4 bases between them. The germline gives CDR1 SGDLS, CDR2 YYNGEE. The variable domain in full, with the rest retrieved from reference TRBV9 and TRBJ2-3, is DSGVTQTPKHLITATGQRVTLRCSPRSGDLSVYWYQQSLDQGLQFLIQYYNGEERAKGNILERFSAQQFPDLHSELNLSSLELGDSALYFCASSTADTQYFGPGTRLTVL.